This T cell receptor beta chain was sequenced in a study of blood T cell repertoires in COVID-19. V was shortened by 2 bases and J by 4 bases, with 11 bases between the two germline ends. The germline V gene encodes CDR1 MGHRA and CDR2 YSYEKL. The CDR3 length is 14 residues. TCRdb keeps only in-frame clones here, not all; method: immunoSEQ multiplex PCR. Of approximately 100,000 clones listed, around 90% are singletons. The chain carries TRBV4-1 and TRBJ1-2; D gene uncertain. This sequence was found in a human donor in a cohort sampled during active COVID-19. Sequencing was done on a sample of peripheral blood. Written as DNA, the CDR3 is TGCGCCAGCAGCCAAAGAGGATTCGCCTATGGCTACACCTTC. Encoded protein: CASSQRGFAYGYTF.